Shown below are 22 T cell receptor beta chains from a single sample sequenced in a study of blood T cell repertoires in COVID-19. Data came from immunoSEQ multiplex PCR; TCRdb stores just in-frame clones and leaves some out. The sample contains some 250,000 clones, roughly nine tenths of which appear only once. The sample was PBMCs or T cells enriched from blood (not recorded which). These receptors came from a human donor in a cohort exposed to, infected with or recovered from COVID-19 (not recorded which). The donor label of this sample is uncertain.

The chain uses TRBV5-4 and TRBJ1-2; D ambiguous. Germline lookup yields CDR1 SGHNT and CDR2 YYREEE (reference sequence). The CDR3 spans 13 residues. Trimming pared 4 bases from V and 1 base from J, leaving 8 bases between. The CDR3 sequence is CASSPGDNYGYTF. CDR3 nucleotide sequence: TGTGCCAGCAGCCCGGGAGATAACTATGGCTACACCTTC. Supplemented by reference TRBV5-4 and TRBJ1-2, the full variable domain reads ETGVTQSPTHLIKTRGQQVTLRCSSQSGHNTVSWYQQALGQGPQFIFQYYREEENGRGNFPPRFSGLQFPNYSSELNVNALELDDSALYLCASSPGDNYGYTFGSGTRLTVV.

The chain couples TRBV7-2 to TRBJ1-3; a possible D gene is TRBD1 (5 bases). In germline, CDR1 is SGHTA, CDR2 FQGNSA. The CDR3 is made up of 15 amino acids. The V gene lost 4 bases and the J gene lost 3 bases, with 13 bases spanning the gap. The CDR3 DNA reads TGTGCCAGCAGCTCCGACTCGGGGGGTGGAAACACCATATATTTT. Its translation is CASSSDSGGGNTIYF.

This clone was seen just once. V and J are TRBV18 and TRBJ1-5, with D perhaps matching TRBD1 (5 bases). Germline-derived CDR1 and CDR2 are KGHSH and LQKENI. The CDR3 loop spans 15 amino acids. Trimming removed 6 bases at V and 2 bases at J, with 14 bases between. The CDR3 region has the DNA TGTGCCAGCTCGCCTAATCCGGGGGGCAATCAGCCCCAGCATTTT. Translated, it gives CASSPNPGGNQPQHF.

The chain joins TRBV27 to TRBJ2-3, with D possibly matching TRBD1 (6 bases). Germline CDR1 is MNHEY and CDR2 is SMNVEV (reference sequence). The CDR3 is made up of 18 amino acids. V gave up 5 bases and J gave up 0 bases, with 21 bases separating them. CDR3 nucleotide sequence: TGTGCCAGCAGTCCGAGAGTGGACAGCACTACTAGCACAGATACGCAGTATTTT. This gives the protein CASSPRVDSTTSTDTQYF.

In this sample, this clone turned up a few times. V is TRBV5-4 and J is TRBJ1-1; D might be TRBD1 (6 bases). Germline CDR1 is SGHNT and CDR2 is YYREEE (reference sequence). The V end lost 3 bases, the J end lost 10 bases, and 16 bases lay between the germline ends. The CDR3 contains 13 residues. The CDR3 protein is CASSYALGGPAFF. The CDR3 nucleotides are TGTGCCAGCAGCTATGCTCTTGGGGGCCCAGCTTTCTTT.

This chain links TRBV4-2 with TRBJ1-5, with D possibly TRBD1 on 5 matching bases. With 0 bases removed from V and 7 bases from J, the gap between germline ends came to 16 bases. Germline V gives CDR1 LGHNA, CDR2 YNFKEQ. The length of the CDR3 is 16 residues. CDR3 nucleotides: TGTGCCAGCAGCCAAGACCACGACAGCTCGGCACAGCCCCAGCATTTT. Its protein is CASSQDHDSSAQPQHF.

The rearrangement links TRBV14 to TRBJ1-3; D remains ambiguous. The CDR3 loop spans 16 amino acids. V lost 2 bases and J lost 0, with 11 bases in between. Germline CDR1 is SGHDN and CDR2 is FVKESK. For the CDR3, the DNA is TGTGCCAGCAGCCAACGTCGCAGGTTCTCTGGAAACACCATATATTTT. Residues: CASSQRRRFSGNTIYF. The whole variable domain, filled in from reference TRBV14 and TRBJ1-3, reads EAGVTQFPSHSVIEKGQTVTLRCDPISGHDNLYWYRRVMGKEIKFLLHFVKESKQDESGMPNNRFLAERTGGTYSTLKVQPAELEDSGVYFCASSQRRRFSGNTIYFGEGSWLTVV.

The chain couples TRBV27 to TRBJ1-2, with 7 bases fitting TRBD1. This CDR3 is built from 15 residues. CDR1 and CDR2 (germline): MNHEY, SMNVEV (reference sequence). The V and J ends lost 0 bases and 2 bases, in that order; junction bases with no gene match: 3. CDR3 loop: CASSLSGTANYGYTF. The CDR3 DNA sequence: TGTGCCAGCAGTTTATCGGGGACAGCAAACTATGGCTACACCTTC.

The chain is built from TRBV29-1 and TRBJ1-2; 8 bases are a match to TRBD1. The CDR3 totals 13 residues. Looked up from germline, CDR1 is SQVTM and CDR2 is ANQGSEA. The J segment lost 2 bases and the V segment lost 6 bases, leaving 5 bases of the junction unmatched. In DNA form, the CDR3 reads TGCAGCGTGCCCGGGACAGGAAACTATGGCTACACCTTC. This encodes CSVPGTGNYGYTF.

The chain carries TRBV2 and TRBJ1-5, with 8 positions matching TRBD1. The V gene end was trimmed by 3 bases and the J gene end by 9 bases; junction bases not matched to a gene: 7. The CDR3 covers 14 residues. The germline V gene has CDR1 SNHLY and CDR2 FYNNEI. In DNA form, the CDR3 reads TGTGCCAGCAGTGAGGACAGGGACCAACCGCCCCAGCATTTT. Encoded protein: CASSEDRDQPPQHF.

This chain links TRBV24-1 with TRBJ1-4; 9 bases line up with TRBD1. In germline, CDR1 is KGHDR, CDR2 SFDVKD. Trimming cost V 4 bases and J 5 bases; bases outside gene matches: 7. The CDR3 extends over 16 amino acids. The CDR3 bases are TGTGCCACCAGTGAGTCGCGACAGGGGGGGAATGAAAAACTGTTTTTT. Amino acid sequence: CATSESRQGGNEKLFF.

This clone was counted only a few times. The gene calls are TRBV14 and TRBJ2-2, with 10 bases identical to TRBD2. The V gene's germline CDR1 is SGHDN and CDR2 FVKESK. The CDR3 runs to 18 residues. The V gene end was trimmed by 1 base and the J gene end by 1 base; junction bases not matched to a gene: 6. The DNA for the CDR3 is TGTGCCAGCAGCCAAGGGCGGCCTAGCGGGGGGAACACCGGGGAGCTGTTTTTT. It encodes CASSQGRPSGGNTGELFF.

The rearrangement links TRBV13 to TRBJ2-7, with 7 bases that match TRBD1. The CDR3 extends over 14 amino acids. V lost 1 base, J lost 3 bases, and 3 bases stayed unmatched. CDR1 PRHDT and CDR2 FYEKMQ come from the germline V gene (reference sequence). The CDR3 DNA follows: TGTGCCAGCAGCTTAGAGGGACAGAGCTACGAGCAGTACTTC. This translates into CASSLEGQSYEQYF.

Regarding this clone: The conserved phenylalanine or tryptophan is not found at the CDR3 terminus, so this likely reflects a read error. The genes are TRBV14 and TRBJ1-2; possible D gene TRBD1, 5 bases. V gave up 5 bases and J gave up 8 bases, with 15 bases separating them. Germline V CDR1 and CDR2: SGHDN, FVKESK. The CDR3 extends over 13 amino acids. The CDR3 sequence: CASSSQGATGYTL. In DNA form, the CDR3 reads TGTGCCAGCAGCTCCCAGGGCGCGACAGGCTACACCCTC.

The chain carries TRBV5-1 and TRBJ2-7; TRBD2 matches 7 bases. The CDR3 runs to 15 residues. Germline values: CDR1 SGHRS, CDR2 YFSETQ. Trimming took 0 bases from V and 0 from J; bases not matched to a gene: 3. The CDR3: CASSLGGSSSYEQYF. The CDR3 DNA reads as TGCGCCAGCAGCTTGGGCGGGAGTTCCTCCTACGAGCAGTACTTC.

The chain combines TRBV10-1 with TRBJ1-1; D gene unclear. The CDR3 is made up of 13 amino acids. Per germline, CDR1 WNHNN and CDR2 SYGVQD (reference sequence). V was trimmed by 3 bases and J by 6 bases, leaving 11 bases between them. The CDR3 nucleotides read TGCGCCAGCAGTGAATCAGGCGTGGCTGAAGCTTTCTTT. This encodes CASSESGVAEAFF.

CDR3 loop: CSVWAGVSNQPQHF. For the CDR3, the DNA is TGCAGCGTTTGGGCAGGGGTTAGCAATCAGCCCCAGCATTTT. This rearrangement joins TRBV29-1 to TRBJ1-5; a weak D match, TRBD1 (6 bases). The V end lost 5 bases, the J end lost 0 bases, and 11 bases lay between the germline ends. The CDR3 length is 14 residues. Germline V lookup: CDR1 SQVTM, CDR2 ANQGSEA.

This chain joins TRBV12-2 and TRBJ1-1; whether TRBD1, the table's D call, matches the DNA was not checked. TRBV12-2 is a documented pseudogene. The CDR3 has 12 residues. CDR3 in amino acids: CASLLGVGEAFF. DNA for the CDR3: TGTGCAAGTCTCCTAGGGGTAGGGGAAGCTTTCTTT.

The chain uses TRBV7-2 and TRBJ2-3; D may be TRBD2 (5 bases). Trimming stripped 6 bases from V and 3 bases from J, with 10 bases between. This CDR3 is built from 13 residues. Germline loops: CDR1 SGHTA, CDR2 FQGNSA. DNA for the CDR3: TGTGCCAGCAGACCGGACTTGACAGATACGCAGTATTTT. As protein: CASRPDLTDTQYF.

This rearrangement joins TRBV5-1 to TRBJ2-6; the match to TRBD1 covers 9 bases. Germline V gene data show CDR1 as SGHRS and CDR2 as YFSETQ. The CDR3 totals 18 residues. V shed 1 base and J 0 bases; nucleotides not matched to a gene: 5. The CDR3 protein is CASSLTGGTHSGANVLTF. In DNA form, the CDR3 reads TGCGCCAGCAGCTTGACAGGGGGCACCCACTCTGGGGCCAACGTCCTGACTTTC.

The rearrangement uses TRBV5-1 and TRBJ1-3; tentative D call: TRBD1 (5 bases). This CDR3 has 16 amino acids. The V gene lost 0 bases and the J gene lost 3 bases, with 13 bases spanning the gap. Germline V CDR1 and CDR2: SGHRS, YFSETQ. CDR3 sequence (DNA): TGCGCCAGCAGCTTGGTCGGGGGTTTTGGTGGAAACACCATATATTTT. Residues: CASSLVGGFGGNTIYF.

Only one count was recorded for this clone. J is TRBJ2-3 and V is TRBV7-2, with 12 bases that match TRBD2. The CDR3 has 16 amino acids. V lost 1 base to trimming and J lost 6 bases; unmatched junction nucleotides: 5. The germline V gene has CDR1 SGHTA and CDR2 FQGNSA. The CDR3 is CASSLGLAGGPDTQYF. As DNA, the CDR3 is TGTGCCAGCAGCTTAGGTCTAGCGGGGGGGCCGGATACGCAGTATTTT.